This T cell receptor beta chain stems from a study of spatial heterogeneity in lung cancer. Study background: The library had UMIs, and each TCR and UMI pair averaged more than ten raw reads.

Each CDR3 protein is one row after TCRdb ran MiXCR on the 5' RACE reads. Among 60,000 to 65,000 distinct CDR3 sequences listed, around 8.2% were seen once. As to time point: sample taken at primary tumor resection. Unsorted tumor, nontumor lung tissue or cryopreserved PBMC supplied the whole RNA. CDR3 length equals 18 residues. The J segment lost 2 bases and the V segment lost 6 bases, leaving 11 bases of the junction unmatched. Germline V gene lookup returns CDR1 ENHRY and CDR2 SYGVKD. This specimen consisted of PBMCs, obtained at surgery. The J gene is TRBJ2-7, the V gene TRBV10-3; 15 positions agree with TRBD2. This receptor was identified in a female donor with early-stage non-small cell lung cancer. The CDR3 loop reads CAIREPGLAGGRPYEQYF. The DNA for the CDR3 is TGTGCCATCAGAGAACCGGGACTAGCGGGAGGAAGGCCCTACGAGCAGTACTTC.